The subject of this entry is one T cell receptor (beta chain). Antigen specificity is unknown. Sequenced by immunoSEQ multiplex PCR; TCRdb stores in-frame clones only, minus some. The table includes hundreds of thousands of clones, 83% detected once. This specimen comes from a study of Ad26.COV2.S vaccination and SARS-CoV-2 variants. As for the study in general: Ad26.COV2.S given intramuscularly, once or twice 56 days apart. General study points: The breadth of spike-specific CD8+ and CD4+ T cell responses after vaccination was reportedly substantial.

The V gene's germline CDR1 is MNHEY and CDR2 SVGAGI. The CDR3 runs 13 residues. The germline V and J ends were trimmed by 7 bases and 9 bases, with 16 bases remaining between them. Indicated treatment: 19 received Ad26.COV2.S at low or high dose, single or two shots; roughly five received placebo; per-sample allocation not given. Samples were taken on day 63 after the first vaccine or placebo injection. This vaccine is an Ad26 vector that expresses the Wuhan-strain SARS-CoV-2 spike. The sequence derives from a person between 18 and 65 years old who received the Ad26.COV2.S COVID-19 vaccine or a placebo. The V call is TRBV6-5, the J call TRBJ2-1; weak D call: TRBD2 (6 bases). The sequencing here drew on peripheral blood, taken in a trial of Ad26.COV2.S vaccine versus placebo. The CDR3 loop reads CASMTSGYGEQFF. Written as DNA, the CDR3 is TGTGCCAGCATGACTAGTGGGTATGGTGAGCAGTTCTTC.